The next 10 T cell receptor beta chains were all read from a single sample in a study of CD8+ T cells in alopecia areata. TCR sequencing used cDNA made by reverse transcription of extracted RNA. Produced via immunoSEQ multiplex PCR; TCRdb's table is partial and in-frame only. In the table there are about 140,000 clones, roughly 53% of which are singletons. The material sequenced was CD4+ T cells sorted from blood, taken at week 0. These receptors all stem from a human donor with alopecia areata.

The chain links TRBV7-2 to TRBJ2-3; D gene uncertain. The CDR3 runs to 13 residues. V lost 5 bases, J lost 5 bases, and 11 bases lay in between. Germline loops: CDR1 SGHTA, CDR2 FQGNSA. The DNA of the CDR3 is TGTGCCAGCAGCCCGTCCGAGTTAGATACGCAGTATTTT. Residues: CASSPSELDTQYF. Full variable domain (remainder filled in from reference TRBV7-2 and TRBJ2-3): GAGVSQSPSNKVTEKGKDVELRCDPISGHTALYWYRQSLGQGLEFLIYFQGNSAPDKSGLPSDRFSAERTGGSVSTLTIQRTQQEDSAVYLCASSPSELDTQYFGPGTRLTVL.

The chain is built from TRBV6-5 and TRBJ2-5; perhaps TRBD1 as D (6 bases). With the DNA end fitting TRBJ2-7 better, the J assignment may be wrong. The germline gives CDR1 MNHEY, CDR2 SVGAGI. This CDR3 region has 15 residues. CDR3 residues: CASSLLGTTTYEQYF. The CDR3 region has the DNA TGTGCCAGCAGTCTACTCGGGACAACAACCTACGAGCAGTACTTC.

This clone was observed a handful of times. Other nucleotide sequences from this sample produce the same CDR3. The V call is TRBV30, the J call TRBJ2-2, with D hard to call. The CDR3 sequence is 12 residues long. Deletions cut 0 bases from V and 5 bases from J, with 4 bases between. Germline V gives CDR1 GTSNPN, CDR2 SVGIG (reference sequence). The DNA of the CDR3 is TGTGCCTGGAGTGTATTAACCGGGGAGCTGTTTTTT. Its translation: CAWSVLTGELFF.

The CDR3 loop reads CASSEQGADTQYF. CDR3 nucleotides: TGCGCCAGCAGTGAACAGGGCGCAGATACGCAGTATTTT. The V gene is TRBV5-1, the J gene TRBJ2-3, with D possibly TRBD1 on 6 matching bases. With 5 bases removed from V and 4 bases from J, the gap between germline ends came to 11 bases. The length of the CDR3 is 13 residues. Germline V gene lookup returns CDR1 SGHRS and CDR2 YFSETQ.

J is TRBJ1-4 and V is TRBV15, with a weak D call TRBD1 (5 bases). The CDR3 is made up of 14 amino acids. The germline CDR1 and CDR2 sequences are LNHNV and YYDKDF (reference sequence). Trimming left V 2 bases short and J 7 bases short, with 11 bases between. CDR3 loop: CATSRSGLGEKLFF. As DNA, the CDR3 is TGTGCCACCAGCAGATCAGGGTTGGGTGAAAAACTGTTTTTT.

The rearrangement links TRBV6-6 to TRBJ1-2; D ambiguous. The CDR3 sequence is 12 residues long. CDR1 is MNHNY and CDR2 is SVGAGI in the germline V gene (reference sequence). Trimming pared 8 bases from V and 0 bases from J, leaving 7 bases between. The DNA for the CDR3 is TGTGCCAGCGGAACTACTAACTATGGCTACACCTTC. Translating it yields CASGTTNYGYTF.

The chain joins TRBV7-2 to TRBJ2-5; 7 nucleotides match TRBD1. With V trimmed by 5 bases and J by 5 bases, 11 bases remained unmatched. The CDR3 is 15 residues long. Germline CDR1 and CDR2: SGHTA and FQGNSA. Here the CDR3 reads CASSKNRGPLETQYF. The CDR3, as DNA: TGTGCCAGCAGCAAAAACAGGGGCCCTCTGGAGACCCAGTACTTC. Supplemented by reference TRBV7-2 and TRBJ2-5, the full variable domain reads GAGVSQSPSNKVTEKGKDVELRCDPISGHTALYWYRQSLGQGLEFLIYFQGNSAPDKSGLPSDRFSAERTGGSVSTLTIQRTQQEDSAVYLCASSKNRGPLETQYFGPGTRLLVL.

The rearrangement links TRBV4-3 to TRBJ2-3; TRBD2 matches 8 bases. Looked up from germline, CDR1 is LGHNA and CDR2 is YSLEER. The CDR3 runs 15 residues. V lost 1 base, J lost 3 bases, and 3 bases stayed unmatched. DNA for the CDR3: TGCGCCAGCAGCCAAGCGGGGGGGCGGACAGATACGCAGTATTTT. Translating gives CASSQAGGRTDTQYF.

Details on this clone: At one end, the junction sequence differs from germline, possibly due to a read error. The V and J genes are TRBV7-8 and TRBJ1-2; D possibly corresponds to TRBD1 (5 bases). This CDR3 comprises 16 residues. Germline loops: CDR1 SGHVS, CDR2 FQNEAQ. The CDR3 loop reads CASSLARRQTYYGYTF. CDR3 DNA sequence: TGTGCCAGCAGCCTAGCCAGGCGACAGACTTACTATGGCTACACCTTC. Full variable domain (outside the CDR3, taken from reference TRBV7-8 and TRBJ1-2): GAGVSQSPRYKVAKRGQDVALRCDPISGHVSLFWYQQALGQGPEFLTYFQNEAQLDKSGLPSDRFFAERPEGSVSTLKIQRTQQEDSAVYLCASSLARRQTYYGYTFGSGTRLTVV.

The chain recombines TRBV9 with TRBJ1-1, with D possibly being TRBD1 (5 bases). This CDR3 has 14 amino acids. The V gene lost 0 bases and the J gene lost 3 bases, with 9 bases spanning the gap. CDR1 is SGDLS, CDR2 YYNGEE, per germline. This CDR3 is CASSVGARDTEAFF. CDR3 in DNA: TGTGCCAGCAGCGTAGGGGCCAGGGACACTGAAGCTTTCTTT. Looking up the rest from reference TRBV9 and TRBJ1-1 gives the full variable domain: DSGVTQTPKHLITATGQRVTLRCSPRSGDLSVYWYQQSLDQGLQFLIQYYNGEERAKGNILERFSAQQFPDLHSELNLSSLELGDSALYFCASSVGARDTEAFFGQGTRLTVV.